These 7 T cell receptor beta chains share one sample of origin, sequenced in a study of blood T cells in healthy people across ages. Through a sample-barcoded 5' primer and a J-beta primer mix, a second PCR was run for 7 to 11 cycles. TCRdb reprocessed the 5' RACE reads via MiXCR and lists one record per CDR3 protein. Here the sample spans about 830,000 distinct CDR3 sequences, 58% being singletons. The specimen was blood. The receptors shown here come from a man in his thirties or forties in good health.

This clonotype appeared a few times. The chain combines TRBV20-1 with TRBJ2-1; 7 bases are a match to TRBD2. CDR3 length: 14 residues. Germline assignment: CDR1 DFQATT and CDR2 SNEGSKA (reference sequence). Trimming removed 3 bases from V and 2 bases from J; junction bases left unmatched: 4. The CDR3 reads CSARLAVTYNEQFF. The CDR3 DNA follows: TGCAGTGCTAGGCTAGCGGTAACCTACAATGAGCAGTTCTTC.

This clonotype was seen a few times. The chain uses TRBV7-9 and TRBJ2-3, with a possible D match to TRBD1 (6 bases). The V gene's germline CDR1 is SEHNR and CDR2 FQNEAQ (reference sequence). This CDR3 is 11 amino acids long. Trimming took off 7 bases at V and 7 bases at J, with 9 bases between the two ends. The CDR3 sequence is CASMGANTQYF. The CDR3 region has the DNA TGTGCCAGCATGGGGGCGAATACGCAGTATTTT.

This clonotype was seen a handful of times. The CDR3 region has the DNA TGTGCCAGCAGCCGTACGATTAGTAGTCTCACAGATACGCAGTATTTT. Residues: CASSRTISSLTDTQYF. The chain recombines TRBV7-2 with TRBJ2-3; no clear D. Germline lookup yields CDR1 SGHTA and CDR2 FQGNSA. The CDR3 totals 16 residues. Deletions cut 5 bases from V and 2 bases from J, with 17 bases between.

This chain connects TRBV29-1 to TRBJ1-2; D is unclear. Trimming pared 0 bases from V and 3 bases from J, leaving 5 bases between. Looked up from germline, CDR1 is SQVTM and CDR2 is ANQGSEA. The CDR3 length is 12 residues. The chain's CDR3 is CSVEEGDYGYTF. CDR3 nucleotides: TGCAGCGTTGAAGAAGGTGACTATGGCTACACCTTC.

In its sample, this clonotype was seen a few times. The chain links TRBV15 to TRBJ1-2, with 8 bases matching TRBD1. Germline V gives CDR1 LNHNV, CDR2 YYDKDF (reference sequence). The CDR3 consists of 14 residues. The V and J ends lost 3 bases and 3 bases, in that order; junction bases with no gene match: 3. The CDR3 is CATSRTGVDYGYTF. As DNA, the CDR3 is TGTGCCACCAGCAGGACAGGGGTGGACTATGGCTACACCTTC.

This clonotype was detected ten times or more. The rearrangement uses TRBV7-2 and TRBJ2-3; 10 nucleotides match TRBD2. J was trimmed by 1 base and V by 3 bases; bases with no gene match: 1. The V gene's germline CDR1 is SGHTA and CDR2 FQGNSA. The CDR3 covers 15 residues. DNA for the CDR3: TGTGCCAGCAGCTTGCTAGCGGGAGGCACAGATACGCAGTATTTT. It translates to CASSLLAGGTDTQYF.

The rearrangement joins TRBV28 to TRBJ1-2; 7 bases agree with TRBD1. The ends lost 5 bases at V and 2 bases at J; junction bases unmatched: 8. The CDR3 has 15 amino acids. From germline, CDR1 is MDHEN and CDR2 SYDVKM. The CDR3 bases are TGTGCCAGCAGTCCCCCCAGGGGGGCAAACTATGGCTACACCTTC. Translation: CASSPPRGANYGYTF.